A selection of T cell receptor beta chains follows, all from one sample in a study of human T cells and chemical hapten exposure. TCRdb used MiXCR to reprocess the RACE reads, holding one entry per CDR3 protein. The table has 280,000 or so distinct CDR3 sequences, 7.7% seen once. The material was whole blood, obtained in connection with sensitization to the hapten diphenylcyclopropenone (DPC). The receptors originated from a man aged 18 to 30 with alopecia areata. Some clones in this sample may be carry-over from other donors' samples. CDR3s include the opening cysteine and the closing phenylalanine or tryptophan. D genes are given only for firm matches. Clone sizes are given selectively: once, few, many, or a class where the clone is expanded.

cdr3_aa	cdr3_nt	v_call	d_call	j_call	clone_size
CSASRTDRITEGYTF	TGCAGTGCGAGTAGGACCGACAGAATTACGGAGGGCTACACCTTC	TRBV20-1	-	TRBJ1-2	few
CASSYRDSNYGYTF	TGTGCCAGCAGTTACCGAGACAGTAACTATGGCTACACCTTC	TRBV6-5	-	TRBJ1-2	many
CASSPPAGSQGGETQYF	TGTGCCAGCAGCCCTCCCGCCGGCTCGCAGGGTGGAGAGACCCAGTACTTC	TRBV12-3/TRBV12-4	-	TRBJ2-5	-
CASSSGSISTDTQYF	TGCGCCAGCAGCTCGGGGAGTATTAGCACAGATACGCAGTATTTT	TRBV5-1	-	TRBJ2-3	once
CSVEEEDTQYF	TGCAGCGTTGAAGAAGAAGATACGCAGTATTTT	TRBV29-1	-	TRBJ2-3	few
CASSESGGVGNEQFF	TGCGCCAGCAGTGAGTCAGGGGGAGTCGGCAATGAGCAGTTCTTC	TRBV10-2	-	TRBJ2-1	few
CASSSGQRNEKLFF	TGTGCCAGCAGTTCCGGACAGAGAAATGAAAAACTGTTTTTT	TRBV6-2/TRBV6-3	-	TRBJ1-4	once
CASSYSGASANYGYTF	TGTGCCAGCAGTTACTCCGGGGCCTCAGCTAACTATGGCTACACCTTC	TRBV6-5	-	TRBJ1-2	-
CASSPWALGDSPLHF	TGTGCCAGCAGCCCTTGGGCTCTAGGGGATTCACCCCTCCACTTT	TRBV6-6	-	TRBJ1-6	-
CASSRIGHGGTGELFF	TGTGCCAGCAGCCGAATCGGGCATGGGGGCACCGGGGAGCTGTTTTTT	TRBV12-3/TRBV12-4	-	TRBJ2-2	-
CACSQERQGPYEQYF	TGCGCCTGCAGCCAAGAAAGGCAGGGCCCCTACGAGCAGTACTTC	TRBV4-1	-	TRBJ2-7	-
CASRIGGEQYF	TGCGCCAGCAGGATAGGAGGCGAGCAGTACTTC	TRBV10-2	-	TRBJ2-7	few
CATSRGPSTDTQYF	TGTGCCACGTCCCGGGGACCTAGCACAGATACGCAGTATTTT	TRBV7-2	-	TRBJ2-3	many